Listed below are T cell receptor beta chains from one sample, sequenced in a study of beta chain features in type 1 diabetes. Profiling relied on immunoSEQ multiplex PCR, and the TCRdb table lists in-frame clones only, not all of them. There are about 900,000 clones in the sample; 17% occur only once, and 0.02% to 0.025% lies in the top ten. Sequences were obtained from naive CD4+ T cells from blood. The receptor set was obtained from a woman aged 18-30 years in good health. Each CDR3 is given with its conserved first and last residue. Fields, in order: D gene, J gene, clone size, V gene, CDR3 DNA, CDR3 protein. A D gene is named only where the DNA matches it firmly. Size is omitted from some rows. Given values are once, few, many or a class for expanded clones.

NA | TRBJ2-1 | NA | TRBV15 | TGTGCCACCAGCAGAGATTTGTCAGCCTACAATGAGCAGTTCTTC | CATSRDLSAYNEQFF
NA | TRBJ2-1 | NA | TRBV6-5 | TGTGCCAGCAGCCCCCGCGAAGGGAACAATGAGCAGTTCTTC | CASSPREGNNEQFF
TRBD1 | TRBJ2-6 | NA | TRBV9 | TGTGCCAGCAGCGTAGGGGTGGGACAGGGGAAGTTTACTGGGGCCAACGTCCTGACTTTC | CASSVGVGQGKFTGANVLTF
NA | TRBJ1-1 | few | TRBV9 | TGTGCCAGCAGCGTAGGGCCCACTACCGGGACGGAAGCTTTCTTT | CASSVGPTTGTEAFF
TRBD2 | TRBJ2-4 | few | TRBV7-9 | TGTGCCAGCAGTCCCGACCGGGACTACCTAGCCAAAAACATTCAGTACTTC | CASSPDRDYLAKNIQYF
NA | TRBJ2-7 | few | TRBV2 | TGTGCCAGCAGTAGTGGGACCTTGAGGGCCTACGAGCAGTACTTC | CASSSGTLRAYEQYF
NA | TRBJ2-7 | few | TRBV7-9 | TGTGCCAGCAGCTTAAGGGCAGGCGCCTACGAGCAGTACTTC | CASSLRAGAYEQYF
NA | TRBJ1-1 | NA | TRBV7-3 | TGTGCCAGCAGCCTCCCAGTGAACACTGAAGCTTTCTTT | CASSLPVNTEAFF
NA | TRBJ1-5 | NA | TRBV7-7 | TGTGCTAGCAGCTTAGTTTGGGGACGACAGGACAATCAGCCCCAGCATTTT | CASSLVWGRQDNQPQHF
TRBD2 | TRBJ2-5 | NA | TRBV7-2 | TGTGCCAGCACCCCCTTCGACTCTAGCGGAGGGACCCAGTACTTC | CASTPFDSSGGTQYF
TRBD2 | TRBJ2-1 | NA | TRBV4-3 | TGCGCCAGCAGCCAAGTCGCGCGCCGAGCGGGAGTCAATGAGCAGTTCTTC | CASSQVARRAGVNEQFF
NA | TRBJ2-7 | NA | TRBV29-1 | TGCAGCGTTGTCCGAGGCAGTAGCTCCTACGAGCAGTACTTC | CSVVRGSSSYEQYF
NA | TRBJ2-2 | few | TRBV6-5 | TGTGCCACCGGAATGGTATTGAACACCGGGGAGCTGTTTTTT | CATGMVLNTGELFF
TRBD1 | TRBJ1-1 | NA | TRBV11-2 | TGTGCCAGCAGCCAAACCGGGACAGACCTTGGAGTTTTCTTT | CASSQTGTDLGVFF
NA | TRBJ2-5 | few | TRBV5-1 | TGCGCCAGCAGCTTGGCCCTTAGGGAGACCCAGTACTTC | CASSLALRETQYF
TRBD2 | TRBJ2-1 | NA | TRBV29-1 | TGCAGCGTGCAAACTAGCGGGAGCTGGTCCTACAATGAGCAGTTCTTC | CSVQTSGSWSYNEQFF
TRBD2 | TRBJ2-3 | few | TRBV9 | TGTGCCAGCACCGGCGGGAGTGGTACAGATACGCAGTATTTT | CASTGGSGTDTQYF
NA | TRBJ2-7 | NA | TRBV7-6 | TGTGCCAGCAGCCCGACGTCTGGGGGGATTGGGGGCGAGCAGTACTTC | CASSPTSGGIGGEQYF
NA | TRBJ2-6 | few | TRBV19 | TGTGCCACCCGACTAGCTGGGGCCAACGTCCTGACTTTC | CATRLAGANVLTF
TRBD2 | TRBJ2-5 | few | TRBV5-5 | TGTGCCAGCAGCTTAGCGGGATTGGAGACCCAGTACTTC | CASSLAGLETQYF
TRBD2 | TRBJ2-5 | NA | TRBV12-5 | TGTGCTAGTGCCGCGGGAGAAGAGACCCAGTACTTC | CASAAGEETQYF
NA | TRBJ1-5 | few | TRBV9 | TGTGCCAGCAGCGGAAGTCCAGGGAGCAATCAGCCCCAGCATTTT | CASSGSPGSNQPQHF
NA | TRBJ2-5 | NA | TRBV18 | TGTGCCAGCTCACCGGATCTCAGTCTAGTGGGGTACCAAGAGACCCAGTACTTC | CASSPDLSLVGYQETQYF
NA | TRBJ2-1 | NA | TRBV14 | TGTGCCAGCAGCCAATCGAGTACCCCCAGCAATGAGCAGTTCTTC | CASSQSSTPSNEQFF
TRBD2 | TRBJ2-3 | few | TRBV7-2 | TGTGCCAGCAGCTTGAACGGGAGGGCCAAAGATACGCAGTATTTT | CASSLNGRAKDTQYF
NA | TRBJ2-7 | NA | TRBV19 | TGTGCCAGTAGTGATCAAGCGGATCGCTCCTACGAGCAGTACTTC | CASSDQADRSYEQYF
NA | TRBJ2-3 | few | TRBV5-5 | TGTGCCAGCCACAAAACAGCGACAGCGGCCGGCACAGATACGCAGTATTTT | CASHKTATAAGTDTQYF
NA | TRBJ2-1 | NA | TRBV18 | TGTGCCAGCTCACCGGACAATGAGCAGTTCTTC | CASSPDNEQFF
NA | TRBJ2-6 | few | TRBV18 | TGTGCCAGCTCACCGGTCACCAAGTCCTACTCTGGGGCCAACGTCCTGACTTTC | CASSPVTKSYSGANVLTF
NA | TRBJ2-7 | few | TRBV7-9 | TGTGCCAGCAGCTTATCGGGGCAGGCCTACGAGCAGTACTTC | CASSLSGQAYEQYF
NA | TRBJ2-7 | NA | TRBV28 | TGTGCCAGCAGTCCCCCCACGGGACCGACCTACGAGCAGTACTTC | CASSPPTGPTYEQYF
NA | TRBJ2-7 | NA | TRBV28 | TGTGCCAGCAGTTTGGGAGGCGAGCAGTACTTC | CASSLGGEQYF
TRBD2 | TRBJ2-1 | NA | TRBV7-2 | TGTGCCAGCAGCTTAGGCGGGAGTGGTATGGGCAATGAGCAGTTCTTC | CASSLGGSGMGNEQFF
TRBD2 | TRBJ2-1 | NA | TRBV9 | TGTGCCAGCAGCGGTGGGACTAGCCGGGATGAGCAGTTCTTC | CASSGGTSRDEQFF
NA | TRBJ2-7 | few | TRBV18 | TGTGCCAGCTCACCAAGGTCAGGGGCCTACGAGCAGTACTTC | CASSPRSGAYEQYF
TRBD2 | TRBJ2-1 | NA | TRBV27 | TGTGCCAGCAGTTTACCTAACGGGAGGGTGAATGAGCAGTTCTTC | CASSLPNGRVNEQFF
NA | TRBJ2-3 | NA | TRBV9 | TGTGCCAGCAGCGTGGGGGGGCGGAGCACAGATACGCAGTATTTT | CASSVGGRSTDTQYF
NA | TRBJ2-1 | few | TRBV5-1 | TGCGCCAGCAGCTTTACTGGACAGAATGAGCAGTTCTTC | CASSFTGQNEQFF
TRBD2 | TRBJ2-7 | NA | TRBV7-3 | TGTGCCAGCAGCGAAGGACTAGCGGGAGTTAAGCAGTACTTC | CASSEGLAGVKQYF